The clone carrying this TCR beta chain was detected ten times or more. This record comes from a study of molecular identifiers for immune sequencing clone quantification. Naive CD8 T cells, phenotype CD8+CD4-CCR7+CD45RA+, were sorted. Libraries of bulk TCR were made by previously described methods (with listed TCR primers). TCRdb analysed the PCR reads with MiXCR anew, one entry per CDR3 protein. Here the sample spans 250,000 to 350,000 distinct CDR3 sequences, about 22% being singletons. Trimming cost V 4 bases and J 8 bases, with 13 bases left between them. The length of the CDR3 is 13 residues. Per the germline V gene, CDR1 is SGHRS and CDR2 is YFSETQ.

This receptor was obtained from a human donor in good health. Some libraries in this study had Jurkat cell RNA spiked in. Source material: naive CD8+ T cells from blood, with Jurkat cell RNA spiked in. Stated subset: FACS-sorted CD8+CD4-CCR7+CD45RA+ naive T cells. V usage is TRBV5-1 and J usage is TRBJ2-1; D call uncertain. The CDR3 is CASSPNLQYEQFF. CDR3 DNA: TGCGCCAGCAGCCCGAACCTACAATATGAGCAGTTCTTC.